The 9 T cell receptor beta chains reported below all come from one sample, sequenced in a study of prognosis after radiotherapy for stage I lung cancer. TCR beta CDR3 was amplified from genomic DNA by two-round multiplex PCR. TRBV and TRBJ genes each had their own specific primers in first-round PCR. TCRdb reprocessed the multiplex PCR reads via MiXCR and lists one record per CDR3 protein. The sample comprises approximately 51,000 distinct CDR3 sequences, less than 35% of which are singletons, and 8% to 9.5% rests with the top ten. Sequencing was performed on PBMCs, taken before or after stereotactic body radiation therapy (not recorded which). These receptor sequences come from a donor aged 50 or older with non-small cell lung cancer.

The sample holds many counts of this clonotype. The chain is built from TRBV3-1 and TRBJ1-1; D is undetermined. Germline V lookup: CDR1 LGHDT, CDR2 YNNKEL (reference sequence). This CDR3 has 17 residues. Trimming stripped 0 bases from V and 1 base from J, with 15 bases between. In DNA form, the CDR3 reads TGTGCCAGCAGCCAAGACGGGGTGGAAATTTCGAACACTGAAGCTTTCTTT. Amino acids: CASSQDGVEISNTEAFF. The whole variable domain, remainder taken from reference TRBV3-1 and TRBJ1-1, is DTAVSQTPKYLVTQMGNDKSIKCEQNLGHDTMYWYKQDSKKFLKIMFSYNNKELIINETVPNRFSPKSPDKAHLNLHINSLELGDSAVYFCASSQDGVEISNTEAFFGQGTRLTVV.

This clonotype has at least ten counts. This rearrangement joins TRBV7-3 to TRBJ2-1; TRBD2 aligns across 11 bases. Germline V gives CDR1 SGHTA, CDR2 FQGTGA. V was pared by 3 bases and J by 15 bases, with 10 bases of the junction left unmatched. The CDR3 runs 14 residues. CDR3 in DNA: TGTGCCAGCAGCTTGGGACTAGCGGAACCCCGTTTGTTCTTC. Protein: CASSLGLAEPRLFF.

Remarks on this clonotype: The likely explanation is a read error, given a far larger clone one base away. This chain connects TRBV7-9 to TRBJ2-7; D call uncertain. CDR1 and CDR2 (germline): SEHNR, FQNEAQ (reference sequence). CDR3 length: 11 amino acids. The CDR3 sequence is CANSPYYEQYF. The DNA for the CDR3 is TGTGCCAACAGCCCTTACTACGAGCAGTACTTC.

This clonotype was recorded many times. This rearrangement joins TRBV30 to TRBJ1-2; 7 nucleotides line up with TRBD1. The CDR3 extends over 12 amino acids. In germline, CDR1 is GTSNPN, CDR2 SVGIG (reference sequence). V lost 3 bases, J lost 6 bases, and 4 bases stayed unmatched. The CDR3 DNA follows: TGTGCCTGGAGGTATACAGGGGATGGCTACACCTTC. Amino acids: CAWRYTGDGYTF.

This clonotype is judged medium-sized. The chain carries TRBV11-2 and TRBJ2-7; D gene ambiguous. The V end was cut by 2 bases, the J end by 5 bases, with 13 bases between. There are 14 residues in the CDR3. Germline values: CDR1 SGHAT, CDR2 FQNNGV. The CDR3 spells CASSLFLSGHEQYF. CDR3 DNA: TGTGCCAGCAGCTTATTCCTGTCGGGCCACGAGCAGTACTTC.

There are many counts of this clonotype. The CDR3 DNA sequence: TGTGCCAGCAGCTTTAGCAGCTTCGAGCAGTACTTC. Protein sequence: CASSFSSFEQYF. This chain joins TRBV7-2 and TRBJ2-7; D ambiguous. Germline CDR1 SGHTA, CDR2 FQGNSA. The germline V and J ends were trimmed by 3 bases and 6 bases, with 9 bases remaining between them. The CDR3 loop spans 12 amino acids.

This clonotype occurred once. This rearrangement joins TRBV6-2 or TRBV6-3 to TRBJ2-7; D is unclear. Germline V lookup: CDR1 MNHEY, CDR2 SVGEGT. V lost 2 bases and J 2 bases, leaving 10 bases between the germline ends. This CDR3 contains 14 residues. The CDR3 region is CASSYGFPTYEQYF. The CDR3 DNA reads TGTGCCAGCAGTTACGGGTTCCCCACCTACGAGCAGTACTTC.

On this clonotype itself: A read error is possible here, since a much larger clone lies one base away. The chain employs TRBV20-1 and TRBJ2-5; 7 bases are a match to TRBD2. Germline trimming cut 5 bases from V and 10 bases from J; bases unmatched to any gene: 16. The CDR3 spans 14 residues. CDR1 and CDR2 from the germline V gene are DFQATT and SNEGSKA (reference sequence). CDR3 loop: CSARAPRRGRGQYF. CDR3 nucleotide sequence: TGCAGTGCTCGAGCCCCTCGGCGGGGGAGGGGCCAGTACTTC.

Comments on this clonotype: This could be a read error, since a much larger clone is one nucleotide away. The V gene is TRBV29-1, the J gene TRBJ2-1; D gene unclear. The CDR3 length is 14 residues. Germline V CDR1 and CDR2: SQVTM, ANQGSEA. Trimming removed 1 base at V and 7 bases at J, with 14 bases between. The CDR3 nucleotides are TGCAGCGTTGAAGGCCCCTTCGGCTGGAATGAGCAGTTCTTC. Its protein is CSVEGPFGWNEQFF.